These T cell receptor beta chains were read from a single sample in a study of blood T cell repertoires in COVID-19. The table came from immunoSEQ multiplex PCR; TCRdb's copy has only in-frame clones and leaves some out. This sample has about 250,000 clones, with about four fifths found just once. The specimen sequenced was peripheral blood. The receptors were sampled from a person between 65 and 80 years old with COVID-19, enrolled during active disease. The CDR3 runs from the conserved cysteine through the conserved F or W. Each record gives: V gene, J gene, D gene, clone size, CDR3 protein, CDR3 DNA. The D gene is left open where the match is weak. Clone size is given for some rows only: seen once, a few or many times, or a class if the clone is expanded.

v_gene: TRBV2
j_gene: TRBJ2-5
d_gene: TRBD2
abundance: .
CDR3aa: CASSLLAGGGETQYF
CDR3nt: TGTGCCAGCAGCCTTCTAGCGGGGGGCGGGGAGACCCAGTACTTC

v_gene: TRBV5-4
j_gene: TRBJ1-3
d_gene: TRBD1
abundance: .
CDR3aa: CASSLAGGQAGNTIYF
CDR3nt: TGTGCCAGCAGCTTGGCGGGTGGACAGGCTGGAAACACCATATATTTT

v_gene: TRBV27
j_gene: TRBJ2-5
d_gene: TRBD1
abundance: .
CDR3aa: CASSSLRAFSGQGQETQYF
CDR3nt: TGTGCCAGCAGTTCCCTGAGGGCCTTCTCGGGACAGGGCCAAGAGACCCAGTACTTC

v_gene: TRBV19
j_gene: TRBJ2-6
d_gene: .
abundance: .
CDR3aa: CATWGGAFSGANVLTF
CDR3nt: TGTGCGACATGGGGGGGCGCTTTTTCTGGGGCCAACGTCCTGACTTTC

v_gene: TRBV28
j_gene: TRBJ1-3
d_gene: .
abundance: .
CDR3aa: CASSPPTGSSRNTIYF
CDR3nt: TGTGCCAGCAGTCCCCCGACGGGGTCCTCTAGAAACACCATATATTTT

v_gene: TRBV6-5
j_gene: TRBJ2-7
d_gene: TRBD1
abundance: .
CDR3aa: CASRADRGLLNEQYF
CDR3nt: TGTGCCAGCAGAGCTGACAGGGGCTTGTTAAACGAGCAGTACTTC

v_gene: TRBV6-1
j_gene: TRBJ2-7
d_gene: TRBD1
abundance: few
CDR3aa: CASSEVGTDPDEQYF
CDR3nt: TGTGCCAGCAGTGAAGTCGGGACAGACCCTGACGAGCAGTACTTC

v_gene: TRBV7-2
j_gene: TRBJ1-4
d_gene: TRBD1
abundance: .
CDR3aa: CASSFWAGQGGEKLFF
CDR3nt: TGTGCCAGCAGCTTTTGGGCCGGGCAGGGGGGTGAAAAACTGTTTTTT

v_gene: TRBV4-2
j_gene: TRBJ2-3
d_gene: .
abundance: .
CDR3aa: CASSQDGKAGAQYF
CDR3nt: TGTGCCAGCAGCCAAGATGGCAAGGCAGGGGCGCAGTATTTT

v_gene: TRBV28
j_gene: TRBJ1-4
d_gene: .
abundance: .
CDR3aa: CASSLLTGRGEKLFF
CDR3nt: TGTGCCAGCAGTTTATTAACAGGGCGTGGTGAAAAACTGTTTTTT

v_gene: TRBV4-3
j_gene: TRBJ2-7
d_gene: .
abundance: .
CDR3aa: CASSRERNSYEQYF
CDR3nt: TGCGCCAGCAGCCGCGAGAGGAACTCCTACGAGCAGTACTTC

v_gene: TRBV6-5
j_gene: TRBJ2-2
d_gene: .
abundance: .
CDR3aa: CASSSRQVRNGELFF
CDR3nt: TGTGCCAGCAGCTCCAGACAGGTTCGGAACGGGGAGCTGTTTTTT

v_gene: TRBV7-6
j_gene: TRBJ2-7
d_gene: .
abundance: .
CDR3aa: CASSLVRGEQYF
CDR3nt: TGTGCCAGCAGCTTAGTCAGAGGCGAGCAGTACTTC

v_gene: TRBV10-3
j_gene: TRBJ2-1
d_gene: TRBD2
abundance: .
CDR3aa: CAIRISGRANDEQFF
CDR3nt: TGTGCCATCAGAATTAGCGGGAGGGCTAATGATGAGCAGTTCTTC

v_gene: TRBV7-9
j_gene: TRBJ2-7
d_gene: .
abundance: .
CDR3aa: CASSPSYEQYF
CDR3nt: TGTGCCAGCAGCCCATCCTACGAGCAGTACTTC

v_gene: TRBV28
j_gene: TRBJ1-5
d_gene: TRBD1
abundance: .
CDR3aa: CASSLSTGISNQPQHF
CDR3nt: TGTGCCAGCAGTTTATCGACAGGGATTAGCAATCAGCCCCAGCATTTT

v_gene: TRBV5-4
j_gene: TRBJ1-2
d_gene: .
abundance: .
CDR3aa: CASSFGDTTGYGYTF
CDR3nt: TGTGCCAGCAGCTTCGGCGACACCACCGGCTATGGCTACACCTTC

v_gene: TRBV7-9
j_gene: TRBJ2-4
d_gene: TRBD2
abundance: .
CDR3aa: CASSLRLAGENIQYF
CDR3nt: TGTGCCAGCAGCTTAAGGCTAGCGGGTGAAAACATTCAGTACTTC

v_gene: TRBV5-1
j_gene: TRBJ2-2
d_gene: .
abundance: few
CDR3aa: CASSPGHGSTGELFF
CDR3nt: TGCGCCAGCAGCCCCGGACACGGTAGCACCGGGGAGCTGTTTTTT

v_gene: TRBV6-1
j_gene: TRBJ2-4
d_gene: .
abundance: .
CDR3aa: CASSEQGAKNIQYF
CDR3nt: TGTGCCAGCAGTGAACAGGGAGCCAAAAACATTCAGTACTTC

v_gene: TRBV19
j_gene: TRBJ2-3
d_gene: TRBD2
abundance: .
CDR3aa: CASTSPWGGVDTQYF
CDR3nt: TGTGCCAGTACCTCCCCCTGGGGGGGAGTGGATACGCAGTATTTT

v_gene: TRBV2
j_gene: TRBJ2-7
d_gene: TRBD1
abundance: .
CDR3aa: CASSEAIPGAQGEQYF
CDR3nt: TGTGCCAGCAGTGAAGCGATTCCGGGCGCACAGGGGGAGCAGTACTTC

v_gene: TRBV28
j_gene: TRBJ1-2
d_gene: TRBD1
abundance: .
CDR3aa: CASKPQARGGRGGNGYTF
CDR3nt: TGTGCCAGCAAGCCCCAAGCGCGAGGGGGCAGGGGCGGGAATGGCTACACCTTC

v_gene: TRBV7-9
j_gene: TRBJ2-3
d_gene: .
abundance: .
CDR3aa: CASSLGGFDTDTQYF
CDR3nt: TGTGCCAGCAGCTTAGGGGGCTTCGACACAGATACGCAGTATTTT

v_gene: TRBV18
j_gene: TRBJ2-2
d_gene: TRBD1
abundance: .
CDR3aa: CASSQPGTGGIGELFF
CDR3nt: TGTGCCAGCTCACAACCCGGGACAGGGGGCATCGGGGAGCTGTTTTTT

v_gene: TRBV28
j_gene: TRBJ1-1
d_gene: TRBD1
abundance: once
CDR3aa: CASSRPGTGALAFF
CDR3nt: TGTGCCAGCAGTAGGCCCGGGACAGGGGCCCTAGCTTTCTTT

v_gene: TRBV7-2
j_gene: TRBJ2-5
d_gene: TRBD2
abundance: .
CDR3aa: CASSFSGEETQYF
CDR3nt: TGTGCCAGCAGCTTCAGCGGGGAAGAGACCCAGTACTTC

v_gene: TRBV28
j_gene: TRBJ2-2
d_gene: .
abundance: .
CDR3aa: CASSPPGEPNTGELFF
CDR3nt: TGTGCCAGCAGTCCCCCGGGGGAGCCGAACACCGGGGAGCTGTTTTTT

v_gene: TRBV11-2
j_gene: TRBJ2-3
d_gene: .
abundance: .
CDR3aa: CASSLNVGRGDTQYF
CDR3nt: TGTGCCAGCAGCTTAAATGTGGGCAGGGGAGATACGCAGTATTTT

v_gene: TRBV12-3/TRBV12-4
j_gene: TRBJ1-6
d_gene: .
abundance: .
CDR3aa: CASSSGSHSPLHF
CDR3nt: TGTGCCAGCAGTTCGGGGTCCCATTCACCCCTCCACTTT

v_gene: TRBV5-1
j_gene: TRBJ1-6
d_gene: .
abundance: .
CDR3aa: CASSDPGSNSPLHF
CDR3nt: TGCGCCAGCAGCGACCCCGGGAGTAATTCACCCCTCCACTTT

v_gene: TRBV7-8
j_gene: TRBJ1-5
d_gene: TRBD1
abundance: .
CDR3aa: CASSPSRDRGRNQPQHF
CDR3nt: TGTGCCAGCAGCCCCTCCCGGGACAGGGGTCGGAATCAGCCCCAGCATTTT

v_gene: TRBV6-5
j_gene: TRBJ2-1
d_gene: .
abundance: once
CDR3aa: CASSYKYGNSYNEQFF
CDR3nt: TGTGCCAGCAGTTACAAGTACGGGAACTCCTACAATGAGCAGTTCTTC

v_gene: TRBV7-3
j_gene: TRBJ1-6
d_gene: TRBD1
abundance: .
CDR3aa: CASSLGTGGDLANSPLHF
CDR3nt: TGTGCCAGCAGCTTAGGGACAGGGGGCGACCTTGCGAATTCACCCCTCCACTTT

v_gene: TRBV19
j_gene: TRBJ2-1
d_gene: .
abundance: .
CDR3aa: CASSIAGVHNEQFF
CDR3nt: TGTGCCAGTAGTATAGCGGGAGTGCACAATGAGCAGTTCTTC

v_gene: TRBV27
j_gene: TRBJ2-7
d_gene: .
abundance: .
CDR3aa: CASSLSVAPGLEQYF
CDR3nt: TGTGCCAGCAGTTTATCAGTGGCCCCAGGGCTCGAGCAGTACTTC

v_gene: TRBV24-1
j_gene: TRBJ2-5
d_gene: TRBD2
abundance: few
CDR3aa: CATSVSGGETQYF
CDR3nt: TGTGCCACCAGTGTATCGGGAGGAGAGACCCAGTACTTC

v_gene: TRBV23-1
j_gene: TRBJ1-6
d_gene: TRBD1
abundance: few
CDR3aa: CASSQYWDRGMGSPLHF
CDR3nt: TGCGCCAGCAGTCAATACTGGGACAGAGGGATGGGTTCACCCCTCCACTTT

v_gene: TRBV28
j_gene: TRBJ1-4
d_gene: .
abundance: .
CDR3aa: CASSSQTTGLGNEKLFF
CDR3nt: TGTGCCAGCAGTTCACAAACAACAGGGCTCGGTAATGAAAAACTGTTTTTT

v_gene: TRBV29-1
j_gene: TRBJ2-7
d_gene: TRBD1
abundance: .
CDR3aa: CSVELTGGVYEQYF
CDR3nt: TGCAGCGTTGAACTTACAGGGGGCGTCTACGAGCAGTACTTC

v_gene: TRBV5-6
j_gene: TRBJ1-6
d_gene: .
abundance: .
CDR3aa: CASSPIPGLGRDNSPLHF
CDR3nt: TGTGCCAGCAGCCCAATCCCTGGGCTGGGGAGAGATAATTCACCCCTCCACTTT

v_gene: TRBV28
j_gene: TRBJ1-2
d_gene: .
abundance: .
CDR3aa: CASSSLGMSYYGYTF
CDR3nt: TGTGCCAGCAGTTCTCTCGGGATGTCGTACTATGGCTACACCTTC

v_gene: TRBV7-2
j_gene: TRBJ2-3
d_gene: .
abundance: .
CDR3aa: CASSLVSAFDTQYF
CDR3nt: TGTGCCAGCAGCTTAGTATCAGCGTTCGATACGCAGTATTTT

v_gene: TRBV7-3
j_gene: TRBJ2-1
d_gene: TRBD1
abundance: .
CDR3aa: CASSLTQGAYNEQFF
CDR3nt: TGTGCCAGCAGCTTAACACAGGGGGCCTACAATGAGCAGTTCTTC